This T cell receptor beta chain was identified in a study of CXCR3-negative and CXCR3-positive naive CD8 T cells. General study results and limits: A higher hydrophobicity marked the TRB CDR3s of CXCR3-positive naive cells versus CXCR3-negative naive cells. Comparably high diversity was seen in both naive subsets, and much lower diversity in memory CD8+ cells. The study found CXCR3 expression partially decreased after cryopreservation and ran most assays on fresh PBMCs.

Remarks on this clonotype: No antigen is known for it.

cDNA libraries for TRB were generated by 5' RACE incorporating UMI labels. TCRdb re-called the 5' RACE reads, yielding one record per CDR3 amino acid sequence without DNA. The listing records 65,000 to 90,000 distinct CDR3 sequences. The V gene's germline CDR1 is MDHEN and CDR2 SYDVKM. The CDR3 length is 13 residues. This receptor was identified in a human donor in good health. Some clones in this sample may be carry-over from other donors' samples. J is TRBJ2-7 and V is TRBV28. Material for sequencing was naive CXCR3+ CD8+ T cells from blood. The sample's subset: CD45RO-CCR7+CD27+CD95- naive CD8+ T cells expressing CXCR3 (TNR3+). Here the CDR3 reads CASSLGASGEQYF.